The 25 T cell receptor beta chains in this list originate from one sample, sequenced in a study of cytomegalovirus exposure and HLA in healthy donors (dated by TCRdb to about 2017). The library was made by the immunoSEQ multiplex PCR assay. For the multiplex PCR, a mixture combining 60 forward primers for TCR Vbeta segments and 13 reverse primers for TCR Jbeta segments was used. TCRdb provides this immuneACCESS table in a form limited to in-frame rearrangements. Some clones are lacking; in checked studies, under half of them reflect an unresolved V gene, and why the rest are absent is not known. The sample table records about 130,000 clones; around 76% of these occur just once. 7.3% of the sample goes to the ten largest clones. Sequences were obtained from PBMCs. These TCRs come from a male donor in good health and CMV-seronegative.

This chain links TRBV11-2 with TRBJ2-1; tentative D call: TRBD2 (6 bases). The CDR3 contains 15 residues. CDR1 and CDR2 (germline): SGHAT, FQNNGV. The V gene lost 6 bases and the J gene lost 5 bases, with 17 bases spanning the gap. The CDR3 region has the DNA TGTGCCAGCAGTTCTCGGGGACTTCTCGACAATGAGCAGTTCTTC. Translating gives CASSSRGLLDNEQFF.

This clone was detected only once. This chain uses TRBV28 with TRBJ1-2; 8 bases map to TRBD1. The V and J ends lost 5 bases and 4 bases, in that order; junction bases with no gene match: 3. The CDR3 loop spans 13 amino acids. Germline V lookup: CDR1 MDHEN, CDR2 SYDVKM. CDR3 region: CASSRQGTYGYTF. The CDR3, as DNA: TGTGCCAGCAGTCGACAGGGGACCTATGGCTACACCTTC.

CDR3 sequence (DNA): TGCAGTGCTAGTTGGTACGGTACGCAGTATTTT. This codes for CSASWYGTQYF. The chain carries TRBV20-1 and TRBJ2-3, with D uncertain. The V end was cut by 3 bases, the J end by 8 bases, with 9 bases between. Per the germline V gene, CDR1 is DFQATT and CDR2 is SNEGSKA (reference sequence). There are 11 residues in the CDR3.

The chain employs TRBV4-1 and TRBJ1-6; no clear D gene. Looked up from germline, CDR1 is MGHRA and CDR2 is YSYEKL. The germline V and J ends were trimmed by 0 bases and 0 bases, with 12 bases remaining between them. This CDR3 region has 18 residues. Here the CDR3 reads CASSQDAFRSSYNSPLHF. In DNA, the CDR3 is TGCGCCAGCAGCCAAGACGCCTTTAGGAGCTCCTATAATTCACCCCTCCACTTT.

The rearrangement links TRBV27 to TRBJ2-4, with TRBD2 matching over 7 bases. The V and J ends lost 2 bases and 0 bases, in that order; junction bases with no gene match: 7. This CDR3 region has 17 residues. The germline V gene has CDR1 MNHEY and CDR2 SMNVEV (reference sequence). The CDR3 region has the DNA TGTGCCAGCAGTTTAGGAGGCGGGGGAATAGCCAAAAACATTCAGTACTTC. Encoded protein: CASSLGGGGIAKNIQYF.

This clone was seen more than once but under ten times. The rearrangement joins TRBV9 to TRBJ2-7, with 9 bases that match TRBD1. The CDR3 totals 15 residues. Germline CDR1 and CDR2: SGDLS and YYNGEE. The ends lost 4 bases at V and 7 bases at J; junction bases unmatched: 12. The CDR3 sequence: CASSMTGTGLQEQYF. The DNA for the CDR3 is TGTGCCAGCAGCATGACCGGGACAGGGCTTCAGGAGCAGTACTTC. Complete variable domain (other parts from reference TRBV9 and TRBJ2-7): DSGVTQTPKHLITATGQRVTLRCSPRSGDLSVYWYQQSLDQGLQFLIQYYNGEERAKGNILERFSAQQFPDLHSELNLSSLELGDSALYFCASSMTGTGLQEQYFGPGTRLTVT.

The chain is built from TRBV6-1 and TRBJ1-1; the match to TRBD1 covers 8 bases. The CDR3 spans 13 residues. CDR1 is MNHNS and CDR2 is SASEGT in the germline V gene. V shed 4 bases, J shed 7 bases, and the junction held 5 bases outside the gene matches. CDR3 coding DNA: TGTGCCAGCAGTGTTGACAGGGGCCTTGAAGCTTTCTTT. Its translation is CASSVDRGLEAFF.

J is TRBJ1-1 and V is TRBV6-6, with 9 bases matching TRBD1. The germline CDR1 and CDR2 sequences are MNHNY and SVGAGI (reference sequence). The CDR3 totals 13 residues. Trimming removed 1 base from V and 8 bases from J; junction bases left unmatched: 2. The CDR3 loop is CASSYFGQGEAFF. Here the CDR3 DNA reads TGTGCCAGCAGTTACTTCGGACAGGGGGAAGCTTTCTTT.

This CDR3 reads CASRSTGGGYGYTF. DNA of the CDR3: TGTGCCAGCAGATCTACAGGGGGAGGATATGGCTACACCTTC. The V and J genes are TRBV27 and TRBJ1-2; 8 positions match TRBD1. The trim removed 6 bases at V and 5 bases at J, leaving 8 bases unmatched. The CDR3 is made up of 14 amino acids. Germline values: CDR1 MNHEY, CDR2 SMNVEV (reference sequence).

There are a few counts of this clone. The V gene is TRBV7-2, the J gene TRBJ2-5, with TRBD2 as a possible D gene (6 bases). The CDR3 loop spans 13 amino acids. V was clipped by 4 bases and J by 7 bases, with 13 bases between them. CDR1 and CDR2 from the germline V gene are SGHTA and FQGNSA. The chain's CDR3 is CASSSGGSTTQYF. The CDR3 coding sequence is TGTGCCAGCAGCTCCGGGGGTTCTACGACCCAGTACTTC.

The chain is built from TRBV9 and TRBJ1-1, with 7 bases aligning to TRBD1. Germline lookup yields CDR1 SGDLS and CDR2 YYNGEE. Unmatched junction bases numbered 4, after V lost 4 bases and J lost 1 base. The CDR3 length is 14 residues. CDR3 amino acids: CASSSGQSNTEAFF. CDR3 nucleotide sequence: TGTGCCAGCAGCTCGGGACAGTCGAACACTGAAGCTTTCTTT.

The chain has TRBV27 and TRBJ1-6; D might be TRBD1 (5 bases). The CDR3 extends over 15 amino acids. CDR1 MNHEY and CDR2 SMNVEV come from the germline V gene (reference sequence). V was clipped by 4 bases and J by 0 bases, with 7 bases between them. The CDR3 nucleotides read TGTGCCAGCAGTTCAGGGATCTCCTATAATTCACCCCTCCACTTT. It yields the protein CASSSGISYNSPLHF.

The chain combines TRBV11-3 with TRBJ2-5, with D maybe TRBD1 (6 bases). The germline V and J ends were trimmed by 5 bases and 3 bases, with 10 bases remaining between them. CDR3 length: 13 residues. Germline CDR1 SGHNT, CDR2 YENEEA. CDR3 DNA sequence: TGTGCCAGCAGCATCAGGGGCGAAGAGACCCAGTACTTC. Its translation is CASSIRGEETQYF.

CDR3 bases: TGTGCCAGCAGTTACTCGGGGGGGCTAACCTACAATGAGCAGTTCTTC. It codes for CASSYSGGLTYNEQFF. The rearrangement uses TRBV6-5 and TRBJ2-1; possibly TRBD2 for D (7 bases). Deletions cut 0 bases from V and 2 bases from J, with 11 bases between. Germline V lookup: CDR1 MNHEY, CDR2 SVGAGI. This CDR3 is 16 amino acids long.

This clone has only one observation. J is TRBJ1-1 and V is TRBV6-6, with TRBD1 matching over 10 bases. Per germline, CDR1 MNHNY and CDR2 SVGAGI (reference sequence). This CDR3 has 15 amino acids. Unmatched junction bases numbered 10, after V lost 6 bases and J lost 6 bases. CDR3: CASRGTGDSWAEAFF. The CDR3 bases are TGTGCCAGCAGGGGGACAGGGGATTCATGGGCTGAAGCTTTCTTT.

The chain recombines TRBV9 with TRBJ2-6; the D gene is possibly TRBD1 (6 bases). The CDR3 has 19 residues. Trimming cost V 0 bases and J 0 bases, with 16 bases left between them. Germline assignment: CDR1 SGDLS and CDR2 YYNGEE. CDR3 coding DNA: TGTGCCAGCAGCGTAGATCTATCTAGGGGGAACTCTGGGGCCAACGTCCTGACTTTC. The encoded protein is CASSVDLSRGNSGANVLTF. Full variable domain (remainder filled in from reference TRBV9 and TRBJ2-6): DSGVTQTPKHLITATGQRVTLRCSPRSGDLSVYWYQQSLDQGLQFLIQYYNGEERAKGNILERFSAQQFPDLHSELNLSSLELGDSALYFCASSVDLSRGNSGANVLTFGAGSRLTVL.

This chain joins TRBV7-3 and TRBJ1-1, with 9 bases that match TRBD1. With 2 bases clipped from V and 0 bases from J, the junction kept 10 bases outside the gene matches. In germline, CDR1 is SGHTA, CDR2 FQGTGA. The CDR3 spans 18 residues. CDR3 sequence reads: CASSLPRTGALMNTEAFF. In DNA form, the CDR3 reads TGTGCCAGCAGCTTACCGCGGACAGGGGCTCTCATGAACACTGAAGCTTTCTTT.

This chain connects TRBV19 to TRBJ1-2; D perhaps matches TRBD1 (6 bases). Trimming cost V 11 bases and J 4 bases, with 20 bases left between them. Germline CDR1 and CDR2: LNHDA and SQIVND (reference sequence). The CDR3 covers 14 residues. CDR3 region: CAASRGGAPYGYTF. The CDR3 DNA reads as TGTGCCGCCTCCCGTGGGGGGGCTCCCTATGGCTACACCTTC.

This chain joins TRBV29-1 and TRBJ2-7; maybe TRBD1 (5 bases). The CDR3 totals 12 residues. The germline V and J ends were trimmed by 4 bases and 3 bases, with 10 bases remaining between them. Germline-derived CDR1 and CDR2 are SQVTM and ANQGSEA. CDR3 sequence (DNA): TGCAGCGTTGGCGTAGGGGACTACGAGCAGTACTTC. This sequence encodes CSVGVGDYEQYF.

The gene calls are TRBV28 and TRBJ1-5; no definite D call. This CDR3 spans 14 amino acids. With 1 base removed from V and 5 bases from J, the gap between germline ends came to 9 bases. CDR1 MDHEN and CDR2 SYDVKM come from the germline V gene. The CDR3 bases are TGTGCCAGCAGTTTATACGGGGTACATCAGCCCCAGCATTTT. Its protein product is CASSLYGVHQPQHF.

This clone was seen a handful of times. The chain is built from TRBV6-4 and TRBJ2-2; no reliable D call. Trimming left V 4 bases short and J 1 base short, with 7 bases between. The CDR3 is made up of 14 amino acids. Germline CDR1 and CDR2: MRHNA and SNTAGT. CDR3 nucleotides: TGTGCCAGCAGTGTCGGTGGGAACACCGGGGAGCTGTTTTTT. This codes for CASSVGGNTGELFF.

The V call is TRBV2, the J call TRBJ1-6; unclear D gene. V was trimmed by 0 bases and J by 8 bases, leaving 17 bases between them. Germline V gene sequence: CDR1 SNHLY, CDR2 FYNNEI. The CDR3 has 17 amino acids. The CDR3 loop is CASSEAIGVGRYSPLHF. The CDR3 nucleotides are TGTGCCAGCAGTGAAGCGATCGGGGTAGGGCGCTATTCACCCCTCCACTTT. Variable domain in full (rest from reference TRBV2 and TRBJ1-6): EPEVTQTPSHQVTQMGQEVILRCVPISNHLYFYWYRQILGQKVEFLVSFYNNEISEKSEIFDDQFSVERPDGSNFTLKIRSTKLEDSAMYFCASSEAIGVGRYSPLHFGNGTRLTVT.

The V call is TRBV9, the J call TRBJ2-1; 8 nucleotides line up with TRBD2. J lost 7 bases, V lost 1 base, and 10 bases had no gene match. Germline CDR1 is SGDLS and CDR2 is YYNGEE. The CDR3 extends over 16 amino acids. CDR3 sequence (DNA): TGTGCCAGCAGCGTACACGGGCGGGGGGTATCAAATGAGCAGTTCTTC. This codes for CASSVHGRGVSNEQFF.

The chain links TRBV19 to TRBJ2-6; 7 nucleotides match TRBD1. Looked up from germline, CDR1 is LNHDA and CDR2 is SQIVND (reference sequence). The trim removed 6 bases at V and 0 bases at J, leaving 11 bases unmatched. The CDR3 sequence is 18 residues long. CDR3 amino acids: CASRAQGVVYSGANVLTF. For the CDR3, the DNA is TGTGCCAGTAGGGCGCAGGGGGTTGTTTACTCTGGGGCCAACGTCCTGACTTTC.

The V and J genes are TRBV30 and TRBJ2-1, with TRBD2 identical over 10 bases. V gave up 4 bases and J gave up 3 bases; unmatched junction bases: 9. This CDR3 has 16 amino acids. The germline CDR1 and CDR2 sequences are GTSNPN and SVGIG (reference sequence). In DNA form, the CDR3 reads TGTGCCTGGACCAGAAGCGGGGGGGCCGTCTACAATGAGCAGTTCTTC. Translating it yields CAWTRSGGAVYNEQFF.